Detailed here is one TCR beta chain. Its antigen is not identified. 13 Jbeta primers and 60 Vbeta primers were used for the PCR. Here immunoSEQ multiplex PCR was the method, and the copy in TCRdb shows in-frame clones only, minus some. This table holds around 150,000 clones, approximately 73% found once. The data belong to a study of cytomegalovirus exposure and HLA in healthy donors. Turning to the study itself: From 150 million to 200 million T cells, an earlier analysis saw 110 million or so unique TCR beta sequences. Overall study results and limits: A later analysis showed TCR association rates differing by HLA locus, peaking at DRB1 and lowest at HLA-C.

Deletions cut 1 base from V and 4 bases from J, with 15 bases between. Germline-derived CDR1 and CDR2 are SGHKS and YYEKEE (reference sequence). The CDR3 spans 16 residues. The TCR comes from a man aged 25-45 years in good health and CMV-seropositive. Sample: PBMCs. This chain links TRBV5-5 with TRBJ2-1; D is possibly TRBD2 (5 bases). As DNA, the CDR3 is TGTGCCAGCAGCTTGCCGTGGAGCGGTGATTACAATGAGCAGTTCTTC. Its translation: CASSLPWSGDYNEQFF. The full variable domain, its missing parts supplied by reference TRBV5-5 and TRBJ2-1, is DAGVTQSPTHLIKTRGQQVTLRCSPISGHKSVSWYQQVLGQGPQFIFQYYEKEERGRGNFPDRFSARQFPNYSSELNVNALLLGDSALYLCASSLPWSGDYNEQFFGPGTRLTVL.